This paragraph reports one T cell receptor (beta chain). Its antigen is unidentified. This record comes from a study of cytotoxic CD8 clonotypes in ibrutinib-treated CLL. Study-level background: After median roughly 68 months, roughly 14 stayed in remission, some 12 progressed; responses some 25 partial, 2 complete.

Only in-frame clones appear in the TCRdb table, and some are missing; sequencing was by immunoSEQ multiplex PCR. The sample yields approximately 97,000 clones, roughly three quarters seen once. Study results and caveats: Baseline clonality exceeded age-matched healthy donors and tracked circulating CD8+ T-cell counts.

There are 14 residues in the CDR3. Trimming took 8 bases from V and 2 from J, leaving 13 bases between them. CDR1 KGHSH and CDR2 LQKENI come from the germline V gene. The TCR sequence derives from a human donor with chronic lymphocytic leukemia. The chain recombines TRBV18 with TRBJ2-1, with D maybe TRBD1 (5 bases). The sequencing here drew on PBMCs, taken after 24 months of ibrutinib treatment. The DNA of the CDR3 is TGTGCCAGCCTCACAGGCCCTCCCTACAATGAGCAGTTCTTC. Its protein is CASLTGPPYNEQFF. Based on the CDR3 plus reference TRBV18 and TRBJ2-1, the full variable domain is NAGVMQNPRHLVRRRGQEARLRCSPMKGHSHVYWYRQLPEEGLKFMVYLQKENIIDESGMPKERFSAEFPKEGPSILRIQQVVRGDSAAYFCASLTGPPYNEQFFGPGTRLTVL.